These T cell receptor beta chains were read from a single sample in a study of T cell repertoires in cytomegalovirus infection. One entry per CDR3 protein results from TCRdb running MiXCR on the reads. The sample consists of some 920,000 distinct CDR3 sequences, 25% to 40% of them appearing once. Antigen specificity for these receptors is unknown. The sequencing used cultured CD8+ T cells from PBMCs, collected from culture after CMV antigen stimulation. The origin of the receptors is a human donor in good health (CMV status not recorded). Some clones in this sample may be carry-over from other donors' samples. Both conserved end residues are part of each CDR3. The D gene is left open where the match is weak. Rows may omit the clone size; those that give it use once, few, many or a size class.

>TRBD1|many|TRBV12-3/TRBV12-4|TRBJ2-7
TGTGCCAGCAGTCCCGGGACAGGGGGATGGGAGCAGTACTTC
CASSPGTGGWEQYF
>TRBD2|many|TRBV6-1|TRBJ2-3
TGTGCCAGCGAGACTAGCGGGAGCACAGATACGCAGTATTTT
CASETSGSTDTQYF
>.|.|TRBV6-5|TRBJ2-5
TGTGCCAGCAGTTTCTCGGGGGAACTTCGAGAGACCCAGTACTTC
CASSFSGELRETQYF
>.|many|TRBV7-2|TRBJ1-1
TGTGCCAGCAGCTTGGGGGCAGCTTTCTTT
CASSLGAAFF
>.|.|TRBV29-1|TRBJ2-6
TGCAGCGTTGACTTCTCTGGGGCCAACGTCCTGACTTTC
CSVDFSGANVLTF
>.|.|TRBV6-1|TRBJ2-5
TGTGCCAGCAGTGGCCTTCCGGGGCACGGGGGAGAGGAGACCCAGTACTTC
CASSGLPGHGGEETQYF
>.|.|TRBV6-2/TRBV6-3|TRBJ2-2
TGTGCCAGCAGTCCGGGACAATTGGCCGGGGAGCTGTTTTTT
CASSPGQLAGELFF
>.|few|TRBV2|TRBJ2-3
TGTGCCAAAGAGGGATCCACAGATACGCAGTATTTT
CAKEGSTDTQYF
>.|.|TRBV24-1|TRBJ2-1
TGTGCCACCAGTGACCGGAGCTCCTACAATGAGCAGTTCTTC
CATSDRSSYNEQFF
>TRBD2|.|TRBV7-6|TRBJ2-5
TGTGCCAGCAGCTTTCCCAGCGGGACTAGCGGGGAAGAGACCCAGTACTTC
CASSFPSGTSGEETQYF
>.|.|TRBV7-6|TRBJ1-3
TGTGCCAGCAGCTTGCCAGACGCCGGAAACACCATATATTTT
CASSLPDAGNTIYF
>.|.|TRBV12-3/TRBV12-4|TRBJ1-4
TGTGCCAGCACTCCGAGGTGGGGTTCAAATGAAAAACTGTTTTTT
CASTPRWGSNEKLFF
>TRBD1|many|TRBV7-8|TRBJ1-5
TGTGCCAGCAGCTTAGAGACAGGGACCAATCAGCCCCAGCATTTT
CASSLETGTNQPQHF
>.|.|TRBV9|TRBJ2-2
TGTGCCAGCAGCGTAGTAGGCAGGCACACCGGGGAGCTGTTTTTT
CASSVVGRHTGELFF
>TRBD1|.|TRBV6-5|TRBJ1-6
TGTGCCAGCAGTTACGGACAGGGGCAGAGCTCCTATAATTCACCCCTCCACTTT
CASSYGQGQSSYNSPLHF